Listed below are T cell receptor beta chains from one sample, sequenced in a study of T cell responses to AZD1222 COVID-19 vaccine. Data came from immunoSEQ multiplex PCR; TCRdb stores just in-frame clones and leaves some out. The sample holds some 48,000 clones; 80% to 90% are singletons and the top ten take around 7.3%. The specimen was peripheral blood, collected 28 days after the second AZD1222 dose. The source of these receptors is an adult who received the AZD1222 COVID-19 vaccine. CDR3s include the opening cysteine and the closing phenylalanine or tryptophan. Fields, in order: CDR3 length, V gene, J gene, clone size, D gene, CDR3 DNA, CDR3 protein. The D gene is left open where the match is weak. A row's size may be missing; if present it is once, few, many or a size class.

>14|TRBV7-3|TRBJ1-1|-|TRBD1
TGTGCCAGCAGCCCCGGGACAGGAGGCACTGAAGCTTTCTTT
CASSPGTGGTEAFF
>13|TRBV18|TRBJ1-2|-|-
TGTGCCAGCTCACCAGATTTCCGGGATGGCTACACCTTC
CASSPDFRDGYTF
>15|TRBV7-3|TRBJ2-1|-|TRBD1
TGTGCCAGCAGCTTAACAGGACAGGGGGTTAATGAGCAGTTCTTC
CASSLTGQGVNEQFF
>17|TRBV5-1|TRBJ2-1|few|-
TGCGCCAGCAGCTTGGATTATGCCTTGAGCTCCTACAATGAGCAGTTCTTC
CASSLDYALSSYNEQFF
>13|TRBV30|TRBJ1-2|-|-
TGTGCCTGGAGTGAACAGGGCGGCTATGGCTACACCTTC
CAWSEQGGYGYTF
>15|TRBV19|TRBJ2-1|-|-
TGTGCCAGTAGGCCAAAAGAGAGCTCCTACAATGAGCAGTTCTTC
CASRPKESSYNEQFF
>13|TRBV5-1|TRBJ1-5|-|-
TGCGCCAGCAGCTTGGGGGGGGATCAGCCCCAGCATTTT
CASSLGGDQPQHF
>14|TRBV27|TRBJ2-5|-|TRBD1
TGTGCCAGCAGTTCGTTCACAGGGGGCGAGACCCAGTACTTC
CASSSFTGGETQYF
>16|TRBV18|TRBJ2-1|-|-
TGTGCCAGCTCACCGTTGGGCGGGATAATCAACAATGAGCAGTTCTTC
CASSPLGGIINNEQFF
>13|TRBV24-1|TRBJ2-7|-|-
TGTGCCACCAGTGAGGCAGGCCCCTACGAGCAGTACTTC
CATSEAGPYEQYF
>16|TRBV19|TRBJ2-2|once|TRBD2
TGTGCCAGTAGTTTACGGACTAGCGGGAATACCGGGGAGCTGTTTTTT
CASSLRTSGNTGELFF
>12|TRBV7-9|TRBJ2-7|-|-
TGTGCCAGCAGCTTTGTCGGGGACGAGCAGTACTTC
CASSFVGDEQYF
>15|TRBV7-2|TRBJ2-1|-|-
TGTGCCAGCAGCTTCGGGGACTTAACCTACAATGAGCAGTTCTTC
CASSFGDLTYNEQFF
>17|TRBV13|TRBJ2-7|few|TRBD2
TGTGCCAGCAGCTTGGGACTAGCGGGAGGAAGCTCCTACGAGCAGTACTTC
CASSLGLAGGSSYEQYF
>11|TRBV12-3/TRBV12-4|TRBJ2-1|-|-
TGTGCCAGCTCTAGGGCTTATGAGCAGTTCTTC
CASSRAYEQFF
>15|TRBV3-1/TRBV3-2|TRBJ1-4|-|-
TGTGCCAGCAACGACGGGGGGCGTACTAATGAAAAACTGTTTTTT
CASNDGGRTNEKLFF
>15|TRBV7-8|TRBJ2-1|-|-
TGTGCCAGCAGATACCGGGACGGTGCGTACAATGAGCAGTTCTTC
CASRYRDGAYNEQFF
>14|TRBV5-8|TRBJ2-3|-|-
TGTGCCAGCAGCTTGGGCACAGGGACAGATACGCAGTATTTT
CASSLGTGTDTQYF
>15|TRBV7-3|TRBJ2-2|-|TRBD1
TGTGCCAGCAGCCGACAGGGGGAGGGCACCGGGGAGCTGTTTTTT
CASSRQGEGTGELFF
>16|TRBV2|TRBJ1-2|-|-
TGTGCCAGCAGTGGAAGGACAAGGTCCTCACCGACTGGCTACACCTTC
CASSGRTRSSPTGYTF
>14|TRBV30|TRBJ1-1|-|-
TGTGCCTGGAGTGTGCGGGGTTTCTTCACTGAAGCTTTCTTT
CAWSVRGFFTEAFF
>12|TRBV19|TRBJ2-1|-|TRBD2
TGTGCCAGTAGGCGGGGGTACAATGAGCAGTTCTTC
CASRRGYNEQFF
>11|TRBV20-1|TRBJ2-7|-|-
TGCAGTGCTATCGACTCCTACGAGCAGTACTTC
CSAIDSYEQYF
>15|TRBV5-1|TRBJ1-3|few|-
TGCGCCAGCAGCGAGTTCGGGGAGGGCGGAAACACCATATATTTT
CASSEFGEGGNTIYF
>15|TRBV9|TRBJ2-7|-|-
TGTGCCAGCAGCCCAGGTCATCTGGGCTCCTACGAGCAGTACTTC
CASSPGHLGSYEQYF
>16|TRBV24-1|TRBJ2-4|-|TRBD2
TGTGCCACCAGTGATTCCACCACGGGGGGCAAAAACATTCAGTACTTC
CATSDSTTGGKNIQYF
>15|TRBV7-6|TRBJ2-2|-|-
TGTGCCAGCAGCTTAGCGCAGGGGAACACCGGGGAGCTGTTTTTT
CASSLAQGNTGELFF
>16|TRBV7-8|TRBJ2-7|-|TRBD2
TGTGCCAGCAGCCCGCCCGTTGCGGGAGGGCCCTACGAGCAGTACTTC
CASSPPVAGGPYEQYF
>13|TRBV28|TRBJ2-3|-|-
TGTGCCAGCAGTTTAATATCGACAGATACGCAGTATTTT
CASSLISTDTQYF
>16|TRBV9|TRBJ2-3|once|TRBD2
TGTGCCAGCAGCGTAGGTGGTAGCGGGATGATGGATACGCAGTATTTT
CASSVGGSGMMDTQYF
>13|TRBV5-1|TRBJ2-5|-|-
TGCGCCAGCAGCTCCTATTCCCAAGAGACCCAGTACTTC
CASSSYSQETQYF
>13|TRBV24-1|TRBJ1-5|-|-
TGTGCCACCCGGAAGGGGACCGATCAGCCCCAGCATTTT
CATRKGTDQPQHF
>13|TRBV25-1|TRBJ2-3|-|TRBD1
TGTGCCAGCAGGAGGACAGGGGCAGATACGCAGTATTTT
CASRRTGADTQYF
>15|TRBV9|TRBJ2-1|-|-
TGTGCCAGCAGCGCCACGGACAGTACCTACAATGAGCAGTTCTTC
CASSATDSTYNEQFF
>15|TRBV4-3|TRBJ2-7|-|-
TGCGCCAGCAGCCAGGGGCGGAATCCCTCCTACGAGCAGTACTTC
CASSQGRNPSYEQYF
>14|TRBV27|TRBJ2-3|-|-
TGTGCCAGCAGTTTATCAGCCCCCACAGATACGCAGTATTTT
CASSLSAPTDTQYF